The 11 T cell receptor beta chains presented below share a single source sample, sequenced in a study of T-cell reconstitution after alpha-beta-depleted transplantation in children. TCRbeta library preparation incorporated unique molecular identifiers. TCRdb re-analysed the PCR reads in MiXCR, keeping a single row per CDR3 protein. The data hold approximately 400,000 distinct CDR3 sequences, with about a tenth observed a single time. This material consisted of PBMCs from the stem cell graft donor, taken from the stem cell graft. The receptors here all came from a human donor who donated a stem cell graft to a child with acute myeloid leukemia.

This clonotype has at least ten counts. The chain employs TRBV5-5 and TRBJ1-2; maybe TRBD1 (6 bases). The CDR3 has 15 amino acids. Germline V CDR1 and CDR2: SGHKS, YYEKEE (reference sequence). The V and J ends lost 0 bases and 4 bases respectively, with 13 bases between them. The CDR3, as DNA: TGTGCCAGCAGCTTGGACCCCGGGGGCGCCTATGGCTACACCTTC. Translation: CASSLDPGGAYGYTF.

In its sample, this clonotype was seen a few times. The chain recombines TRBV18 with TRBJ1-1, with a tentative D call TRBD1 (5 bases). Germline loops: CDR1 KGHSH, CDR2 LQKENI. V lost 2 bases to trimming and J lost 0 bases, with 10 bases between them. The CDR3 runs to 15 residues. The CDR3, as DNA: TGTGCCAGCTCACCATCCGACAGAATGAACACTGAAGCTTTCTTT. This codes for CASSPSDRMNTEAFF. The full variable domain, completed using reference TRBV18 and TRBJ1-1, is NAGVMQNPRHLVRRRGQEARLRCSPMKGHSHVYWYRQLPEEGLKFMVYLQKENIIDESGMPKERFSAEFPKEGPSILRIQQVVRGDSAAYFCASSPSDRMNTEAFFGQGTRLTVV.

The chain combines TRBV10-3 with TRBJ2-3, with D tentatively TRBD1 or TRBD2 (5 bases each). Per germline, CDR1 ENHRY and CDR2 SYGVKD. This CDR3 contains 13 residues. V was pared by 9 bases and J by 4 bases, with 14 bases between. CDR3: CAMSGQGADTQYF. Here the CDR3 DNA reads TGTGCCATGTCGGGGCAGGGCGCAGATACGCAGTATTTT.

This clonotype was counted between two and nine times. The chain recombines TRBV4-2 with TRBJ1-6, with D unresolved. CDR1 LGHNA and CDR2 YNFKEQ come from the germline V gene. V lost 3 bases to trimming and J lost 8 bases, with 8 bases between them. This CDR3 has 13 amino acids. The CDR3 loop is CASSHGEDSPLHF. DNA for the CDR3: TGTGCCAGCAGCCACGGGGAGGATTCACCCCTCCACTTT.

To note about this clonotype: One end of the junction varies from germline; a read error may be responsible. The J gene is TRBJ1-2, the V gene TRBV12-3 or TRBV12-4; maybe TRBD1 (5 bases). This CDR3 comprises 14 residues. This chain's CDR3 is CASSLAGSWDGYTF. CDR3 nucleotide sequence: TGTGCCAGCAGTCTAGCAGGGTCTTGGGACGGCTACACCTTC.

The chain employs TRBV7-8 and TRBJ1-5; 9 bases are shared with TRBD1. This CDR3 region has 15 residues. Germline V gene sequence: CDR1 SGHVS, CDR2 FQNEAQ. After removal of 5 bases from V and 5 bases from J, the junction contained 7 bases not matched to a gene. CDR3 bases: TGTGCCAGCAGCAACAGGGGGCGCGTTGATCAGCCCCAGCATTTT. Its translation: CASSNRGRVDQPQHF.

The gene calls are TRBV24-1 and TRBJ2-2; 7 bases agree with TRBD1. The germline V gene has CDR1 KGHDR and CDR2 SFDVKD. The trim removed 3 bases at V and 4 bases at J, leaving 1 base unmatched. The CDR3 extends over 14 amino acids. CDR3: CATSDPGGTGELFF. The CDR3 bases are TGTGCCACCAGTGATCCAGGGGGCACCGGGGAGCTGTTTTTT.

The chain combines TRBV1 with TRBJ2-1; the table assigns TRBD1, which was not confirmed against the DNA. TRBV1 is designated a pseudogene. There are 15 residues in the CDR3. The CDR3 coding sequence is TGCACCAGCAGCCAAGGGACAGGTCTCTACAATGAGCAGTTCTTC. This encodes CTSSQGTGLYNEQFF.

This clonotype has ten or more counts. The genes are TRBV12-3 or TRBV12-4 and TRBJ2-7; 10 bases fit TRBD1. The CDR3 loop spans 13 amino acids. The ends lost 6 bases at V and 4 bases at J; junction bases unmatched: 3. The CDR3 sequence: CASSWDRGYEQYF. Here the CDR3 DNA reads TGTGCCAGCAGCTGGGACAGGGGTTACGAGCAGTACTTC.

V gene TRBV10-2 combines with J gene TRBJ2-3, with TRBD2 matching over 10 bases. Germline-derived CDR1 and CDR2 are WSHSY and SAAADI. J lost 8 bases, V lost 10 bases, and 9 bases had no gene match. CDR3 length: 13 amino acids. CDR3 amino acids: CATTSGRAGTQYF. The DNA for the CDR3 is TGCGCCACTACGAGCGGGAGGGCCGGTACGCAGTATTTT.

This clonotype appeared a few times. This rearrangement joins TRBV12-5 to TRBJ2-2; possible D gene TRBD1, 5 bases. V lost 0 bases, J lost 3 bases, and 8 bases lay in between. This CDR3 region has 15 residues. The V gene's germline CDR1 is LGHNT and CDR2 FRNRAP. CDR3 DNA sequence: TGTGCTAGTGGTTTGGTTGGGGCGTACACCGGGGAGCTGTTTTTT. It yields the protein CASGLVGAYTGELFF. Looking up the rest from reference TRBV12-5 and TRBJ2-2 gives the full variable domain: DARVTQTPRHKVTEMGQEVTMRCQPILGHNTVFWYRQTMMQGLELLAYFRNRAPLDDSGMPKDRFSAEMPDATLATLKIQPSEPRDSAVYFCASGLVGAYTGELFFGEGSRLTVL.